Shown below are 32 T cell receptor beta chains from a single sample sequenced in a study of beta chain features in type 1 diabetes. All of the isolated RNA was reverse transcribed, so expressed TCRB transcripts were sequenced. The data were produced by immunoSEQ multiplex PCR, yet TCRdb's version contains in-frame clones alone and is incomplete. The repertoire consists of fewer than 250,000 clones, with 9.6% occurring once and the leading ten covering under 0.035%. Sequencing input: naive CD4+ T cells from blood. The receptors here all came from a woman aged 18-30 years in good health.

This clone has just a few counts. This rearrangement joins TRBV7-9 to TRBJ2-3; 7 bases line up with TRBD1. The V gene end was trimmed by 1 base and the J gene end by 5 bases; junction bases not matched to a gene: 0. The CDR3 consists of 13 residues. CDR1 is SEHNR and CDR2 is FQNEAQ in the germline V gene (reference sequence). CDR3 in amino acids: CASSLGTGDTQYF. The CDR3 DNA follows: TGTGCCAGCAGCTTAGGGACAGGAGATACGCAGTATTTT.

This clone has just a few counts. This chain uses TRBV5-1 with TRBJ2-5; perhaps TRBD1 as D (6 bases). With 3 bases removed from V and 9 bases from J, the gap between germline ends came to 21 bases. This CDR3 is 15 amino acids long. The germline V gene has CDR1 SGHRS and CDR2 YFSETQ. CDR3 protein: CASSSAGRGEGAQYF. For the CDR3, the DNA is TGCGCCAGCAGCTCGGCCGGCAGGGGCGAGGGCGCCCAGTACTTC.

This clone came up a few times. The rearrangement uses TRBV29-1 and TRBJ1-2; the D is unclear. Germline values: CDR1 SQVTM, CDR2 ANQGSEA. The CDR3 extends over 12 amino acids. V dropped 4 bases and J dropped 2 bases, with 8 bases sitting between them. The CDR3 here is CSVGEGNYGYTF. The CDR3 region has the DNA TGCAGCGTTGGGGAGGGCAACTATGGCTACACCTTC.

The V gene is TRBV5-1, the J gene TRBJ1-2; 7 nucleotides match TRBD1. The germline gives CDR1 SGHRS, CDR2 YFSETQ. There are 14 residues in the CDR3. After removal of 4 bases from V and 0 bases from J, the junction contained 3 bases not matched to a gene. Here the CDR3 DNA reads TGCGCCAGCAGCGTCGGGACAGCTAACTATGGCTACACCTTC. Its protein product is CASSVGTANYGYTF.

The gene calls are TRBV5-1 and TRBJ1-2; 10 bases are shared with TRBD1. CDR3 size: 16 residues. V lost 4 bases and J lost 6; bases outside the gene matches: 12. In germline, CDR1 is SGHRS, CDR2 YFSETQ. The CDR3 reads CASSLGQGSLGNGYTF. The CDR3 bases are TGCGCCAGCAGCCTGGGACAGGGGTCCCTAGGAAATGGCTACACCTTC. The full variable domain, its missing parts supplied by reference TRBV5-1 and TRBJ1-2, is KAGVTQTPRYLIKTRGQQVTLSCSPISGHRSVSWYQQTPGQGLQFLFEYFSETQRNKGNFPGRFSGRQFSNSRSEMNVSTLELGDSALYLCASSLGQGSLGNGYTFGSGTRLTVV.

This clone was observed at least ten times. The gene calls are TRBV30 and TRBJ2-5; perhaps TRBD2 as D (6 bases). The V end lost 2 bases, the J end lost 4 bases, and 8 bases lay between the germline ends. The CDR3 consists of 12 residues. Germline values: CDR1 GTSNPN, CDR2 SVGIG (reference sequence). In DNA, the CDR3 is TGTGCCTGGAGTTCCGGGGGAGAGACCCAGTACTTC. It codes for CAWSSGGETQYF.

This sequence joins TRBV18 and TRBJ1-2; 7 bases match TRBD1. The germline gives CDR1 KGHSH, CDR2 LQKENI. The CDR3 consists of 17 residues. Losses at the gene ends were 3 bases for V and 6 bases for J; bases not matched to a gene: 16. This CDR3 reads CASSPAHSTGRVNGYTF. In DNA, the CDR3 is TGTGCCAGCTCACCGGCGCATTCGACAGGGAGAGTCAATGGCTACACCTTC.

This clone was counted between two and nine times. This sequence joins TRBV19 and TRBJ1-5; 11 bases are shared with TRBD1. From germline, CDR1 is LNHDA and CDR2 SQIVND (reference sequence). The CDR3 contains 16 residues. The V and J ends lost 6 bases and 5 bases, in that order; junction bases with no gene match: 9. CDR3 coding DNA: TGTGCCAGTAGACCACCAGGGACAGGGGGATATCAGCCCCAGCATTTT. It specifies CASRPPGTGGYQPQHF.

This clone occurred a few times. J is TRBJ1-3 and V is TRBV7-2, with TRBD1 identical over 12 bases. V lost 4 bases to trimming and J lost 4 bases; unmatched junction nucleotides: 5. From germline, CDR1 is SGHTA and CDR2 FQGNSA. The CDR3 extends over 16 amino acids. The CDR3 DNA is TGTGCCAGCAGCTCGGGACAGGGGGCGCGGGGAAACACCATATATTTT. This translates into CASSSGQGARGNTIYF.

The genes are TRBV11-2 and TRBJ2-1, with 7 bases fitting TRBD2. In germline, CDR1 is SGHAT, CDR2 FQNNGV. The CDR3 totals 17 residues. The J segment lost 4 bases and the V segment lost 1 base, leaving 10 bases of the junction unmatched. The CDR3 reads CASSLAREGLKYNEQFF. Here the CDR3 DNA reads TGTGCCAGCAGCTTAGCGAGGGAGGGCCTTAAGTACAATGAGCAGTTCTTC.

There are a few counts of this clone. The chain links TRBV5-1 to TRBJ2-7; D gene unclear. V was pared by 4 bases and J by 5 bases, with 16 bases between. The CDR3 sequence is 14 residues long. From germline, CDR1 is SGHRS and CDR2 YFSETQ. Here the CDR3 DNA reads TGCGCCAGCAGCGCCATGGGCCGAACTGACGAGCAGTACTTC. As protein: CASSAMGRTDEQYF.

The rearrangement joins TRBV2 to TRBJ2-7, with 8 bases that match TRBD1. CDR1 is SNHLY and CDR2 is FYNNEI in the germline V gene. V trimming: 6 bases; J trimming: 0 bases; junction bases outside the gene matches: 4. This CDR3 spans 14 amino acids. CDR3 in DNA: TGTGCCAGCAGAAGGGACAGGCCCTCCTACGAGCAGTACTTC. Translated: CASRRDRPSYEQYF.

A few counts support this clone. CDR3 residues: CASSQDSSGRIEELFF. CDR3 in DNA: TGTGCCAGCAGCCAAGATTCTAGCGGGAGAATCGAGGAGCTGTTTTTT. The chain joins TRBV14 to TRBJ2-2, with 10 bases identical to TRBD2. The CDR3 spans 16 residues. The V and J ends lost 0 bases and 10 bases, in that order; junction bases with no gene match: 8. The V gene's germline CDR1 is SGHDN and CDR2 FVKESK.

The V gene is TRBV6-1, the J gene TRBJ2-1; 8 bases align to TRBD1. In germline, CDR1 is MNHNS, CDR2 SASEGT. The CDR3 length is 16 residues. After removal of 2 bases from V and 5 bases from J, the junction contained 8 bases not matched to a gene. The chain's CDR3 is CASSELPRGLNNEQFF. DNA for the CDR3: TGTGCCAGCAGTGAACTCCCCAGGGGGCTGAACAATGAGCAGTTCTTC.

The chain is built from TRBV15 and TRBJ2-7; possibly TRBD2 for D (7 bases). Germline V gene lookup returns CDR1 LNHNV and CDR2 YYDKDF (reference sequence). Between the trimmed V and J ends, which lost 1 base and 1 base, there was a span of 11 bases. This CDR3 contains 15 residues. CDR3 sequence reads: CATSRGGGESYEQYF. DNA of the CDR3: TGTGCCACCAGCAGAGGCGGGGGCGAGTCCTACGAGCAGTACTTC.

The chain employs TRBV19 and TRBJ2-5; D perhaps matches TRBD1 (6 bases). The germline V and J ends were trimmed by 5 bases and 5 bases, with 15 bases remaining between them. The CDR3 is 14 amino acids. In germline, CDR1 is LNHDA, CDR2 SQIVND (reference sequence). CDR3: CASSLGQLRETQYF. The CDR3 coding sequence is TGTGCCAGTAGTTTGGGACAACTGAGGGAGACCCAGTACTTC.

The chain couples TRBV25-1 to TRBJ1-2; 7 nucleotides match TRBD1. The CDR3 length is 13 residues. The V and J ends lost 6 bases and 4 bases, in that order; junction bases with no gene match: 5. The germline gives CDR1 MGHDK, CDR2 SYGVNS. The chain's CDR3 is CASRGTDFYGYTF. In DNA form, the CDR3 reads TGTGCCAGCAGGGGGACAGACTTCTATGGCTACACCTTC.

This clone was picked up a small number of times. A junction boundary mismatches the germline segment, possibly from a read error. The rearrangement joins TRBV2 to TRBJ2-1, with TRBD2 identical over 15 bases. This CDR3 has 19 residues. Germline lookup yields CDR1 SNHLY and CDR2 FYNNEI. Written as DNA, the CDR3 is TGTGCCAGCAGTGGACGGACGGGAGGACTAGCGGGAGGGTACAGTGAGCAGTTCTTC. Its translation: CASSGRTGGLAGGYSEQFF.

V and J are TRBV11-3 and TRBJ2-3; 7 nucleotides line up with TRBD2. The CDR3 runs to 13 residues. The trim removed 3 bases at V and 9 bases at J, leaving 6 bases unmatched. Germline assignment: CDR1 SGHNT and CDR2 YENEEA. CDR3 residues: CASSLRREGTQYF. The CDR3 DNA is TGTGCCAGCAGCTTGAGGAGGGAGGGCACGCAGTATTTT. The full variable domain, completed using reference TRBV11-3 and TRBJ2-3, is EAGVVQSPRYKIIEKKQPVAFWCNPISGHNTLYWYLQNLGQGPELLIRYENEEAVDDSQLPKDRFSAERLKGVDSTLKIQPAELGDSAVYLCASSLRREGTQYFGPGTRLTVL.

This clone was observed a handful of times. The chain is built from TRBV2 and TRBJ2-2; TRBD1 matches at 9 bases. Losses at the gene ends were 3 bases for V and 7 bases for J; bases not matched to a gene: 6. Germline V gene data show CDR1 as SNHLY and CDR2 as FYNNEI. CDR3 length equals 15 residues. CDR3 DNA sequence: TGTGCCAGCAGTGACCCAACAGGGGGCCACGGGGAGCTGTTTTTT. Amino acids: CASSDPTGGHGELFF.

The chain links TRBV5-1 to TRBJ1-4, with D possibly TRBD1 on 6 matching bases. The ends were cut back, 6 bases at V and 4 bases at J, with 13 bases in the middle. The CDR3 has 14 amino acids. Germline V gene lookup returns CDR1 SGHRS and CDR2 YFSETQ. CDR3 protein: CASNNGQRNEKLFF. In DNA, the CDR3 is TGCGCCAGCAACAATGGACAGCGTAATGAAAAACTGTTTTTT.

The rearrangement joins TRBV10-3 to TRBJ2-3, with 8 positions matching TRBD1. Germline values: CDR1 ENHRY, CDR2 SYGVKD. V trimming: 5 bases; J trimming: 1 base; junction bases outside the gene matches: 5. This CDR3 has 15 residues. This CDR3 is CAISRQGPGTDTQYF. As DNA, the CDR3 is TGTGCCATCAGTAGACAGGGGCCTGGCACAGATACGCAGTATTTT.

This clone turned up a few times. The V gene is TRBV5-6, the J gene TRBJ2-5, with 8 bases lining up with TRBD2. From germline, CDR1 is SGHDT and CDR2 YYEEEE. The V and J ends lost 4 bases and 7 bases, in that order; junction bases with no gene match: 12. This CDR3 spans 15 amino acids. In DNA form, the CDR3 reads TGTGCCAGCAGCAAACGGAGCGGGAGCGGGTTGACCCAGTACTTC. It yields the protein CASSKRSGSGLTQYF.

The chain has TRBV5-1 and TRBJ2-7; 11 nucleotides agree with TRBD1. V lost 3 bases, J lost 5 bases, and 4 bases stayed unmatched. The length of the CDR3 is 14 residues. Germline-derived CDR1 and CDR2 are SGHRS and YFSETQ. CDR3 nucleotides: TGCGCCAGCAGCTCTGGACAGGGGGCCCACGAGCAGTACTTC. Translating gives CASSSGQGAHEQYF.

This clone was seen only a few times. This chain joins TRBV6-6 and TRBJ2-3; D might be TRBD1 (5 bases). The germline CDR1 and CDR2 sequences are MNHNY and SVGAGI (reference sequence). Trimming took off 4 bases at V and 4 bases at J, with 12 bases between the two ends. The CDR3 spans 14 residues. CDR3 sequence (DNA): TGTGCCAGCAGTTTCCCAGGGCCGGCAGATACGCAGTATTTT. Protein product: CASSFPGPADTQYF.

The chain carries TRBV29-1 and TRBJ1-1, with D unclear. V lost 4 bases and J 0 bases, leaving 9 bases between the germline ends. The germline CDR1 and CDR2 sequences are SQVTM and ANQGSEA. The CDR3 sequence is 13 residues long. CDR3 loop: CSVVFRVNTEAFF. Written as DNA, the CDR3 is TGCAGCGTTGTGTTCCGGGTGAACACTGAAGCTTTCTTT.

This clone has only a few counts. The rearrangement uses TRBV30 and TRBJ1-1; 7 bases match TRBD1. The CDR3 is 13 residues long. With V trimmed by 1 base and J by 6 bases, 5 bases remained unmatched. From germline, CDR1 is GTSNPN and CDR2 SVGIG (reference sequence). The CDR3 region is CAWSGGGGSEAFF. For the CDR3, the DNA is TGTGCCTGGAGTGGAGGAGGGGGCTCTGAAGCTTTCTTT.

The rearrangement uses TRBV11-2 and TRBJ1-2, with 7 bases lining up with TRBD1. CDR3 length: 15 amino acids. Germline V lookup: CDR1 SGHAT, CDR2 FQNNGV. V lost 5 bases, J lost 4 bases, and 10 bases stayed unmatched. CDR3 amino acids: CASSTRRTGAYGYTF. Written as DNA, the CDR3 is TGTGCCAGCAGCACCCGCAGGACAGGCGCCTATGGCTACACCTTC.

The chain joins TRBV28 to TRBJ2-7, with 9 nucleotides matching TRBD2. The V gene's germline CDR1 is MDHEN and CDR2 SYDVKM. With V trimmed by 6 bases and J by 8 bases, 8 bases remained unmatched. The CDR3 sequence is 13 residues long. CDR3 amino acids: CASRPGLAFKQYF. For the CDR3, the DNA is TGTGCCAGCAGACCGGGACTAGCCTTCAAGCAGTACTTC.

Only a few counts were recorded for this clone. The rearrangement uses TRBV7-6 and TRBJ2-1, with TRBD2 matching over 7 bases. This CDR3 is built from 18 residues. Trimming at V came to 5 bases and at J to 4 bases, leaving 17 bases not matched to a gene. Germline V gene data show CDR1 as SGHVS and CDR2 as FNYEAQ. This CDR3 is CASSDRILERDLYNEQFF. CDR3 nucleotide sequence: TGTGCCAGCAGCGATCGGATCCTGGAGCGGGATTTATACAATGAGCAGTTCTTC. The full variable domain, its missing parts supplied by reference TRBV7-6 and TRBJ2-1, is GAGVSQSPRYKVTKRGQDVALRCDPISGHVSLYWYRQALGQGPEFLTYFNYEAQQDKSGLPNDRFSAERPEGSISTLTIQRTEQRDSAMYRCASSDRILERDLYNEQFFGPGTRLTVL.

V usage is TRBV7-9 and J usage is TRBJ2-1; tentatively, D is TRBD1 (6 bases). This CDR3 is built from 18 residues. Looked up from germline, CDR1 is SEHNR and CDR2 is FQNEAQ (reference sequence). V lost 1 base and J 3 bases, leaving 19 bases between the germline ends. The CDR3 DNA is TGTGCCAGCAGCTTAGATTTCACCGGGACAAAGTACTACAATGAGCAGTTCTTC. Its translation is CASSLDFTGTKYYNEQFF. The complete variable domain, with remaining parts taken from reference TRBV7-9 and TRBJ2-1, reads DTGVSQNPRHKITKRGQNVTFRCDPISEHNRLYWYRQTLGQGPEFLTYFQNEAQLEKSRLLSDRFSAERPKGSFSTLEIQRTEQGDSAMYLCASSLDFTGTKYYNEQFFGPGTRLTVL.

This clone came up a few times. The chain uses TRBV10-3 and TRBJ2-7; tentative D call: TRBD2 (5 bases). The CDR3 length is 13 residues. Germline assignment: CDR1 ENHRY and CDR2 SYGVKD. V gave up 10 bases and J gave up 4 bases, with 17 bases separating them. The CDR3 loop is CASSVSGEYEQYF. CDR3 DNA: TGTGCCAGCTCGGTCTCTGGGGAGTACGAGCAGTACTTC.